Below are 29 T cell receptor beta chains sequenced from a single sample in a study of T cells after yellow fever vaccination. TCRdb processed the 5' RACE reads anew with MiXCR; each CDR3 protein has one entry. The repertoire has 60,000 to 85,000 distinct CDR3 sequences, around 7% of them found once; the top ten carry 35% to 45%. Specimen: CD8+ T cells sorted from PBMCs, collected about 5 days after the first yellow fever vaccination. The receptor source for this set is a man aged 18 to 35 who received the YFV17D yellow fever vaccine.

This clonotype was seen ten or more times. This chain links TRBV7-9 with TRBJ2-7; D perhaps matches TRBD2 (5 bases). Germline-derived CDR1 and CDR2 are SEHNR and FQNEAQ (reference sequence). Trimming took off 5 bases at V and 2 bases at J, with 19 bases between the two ends. CDR3 length equals 16 residues. CDR3 sequence reads: CASSPPRIGVPYEQYF. The CDR3 nucleotides read TGTGCCAGCAGCCCCCCCAGGATCGGGGTCCCCTACGAGCAGTACTTC.

This clonotype was detected ten times or more. The rearrangement uses TRBV25-1 and TRBJ2-1; D possibly corresponds to TRBD1 (6 bases). Germline loops: CDR1 MGHDK, CDR2 SYGVNS. The length of the CDR3 is 19 residues. With 4 bases removed from V and 0 bases from J, the gap between germline ends came to 22 bases. The CDR3 coding sequence is TGTGCCAGCAGTGCTCCCAGGGGCCCTACCCCAGGCTCCTACAATGAGCAGTTCTTC. Its protein product is CASSAPRGPTPGSYNEQFF.

This clonotype was found a few times. The chain carries TRBV7-6 and TRBJ2-3; the match to TRBD2 covers 12 bases. Germline CDR1 is SGHVS and CDR2 is FNYEAQ. The junction had 1 base not matched to a gene; V was cut back by 0 bases and J by 3 bases. This CDR3 is built from 16 residues. The CDR3 region has the DNA TGTGCCAGCAGCTTAGCGGGGACTAGCGGGACAGATACGCAGTATTTT. Its translation is CASSLAGTSGTDTQYF. The full variable domain, completed using reference TRBV7-6 and TRBJ2-3, is GAGVSQSPRYKVTKRGQDVALRCDPISGHVSLYWYRQALGQGPEFLTYFNYEAQQDKSGLPNDRFSAERPEGSISTLTIQRTEQRDSAMYRCASSLAGTSGTDTQYFGPGTRLTVL.

This clonotype has at least ten counts. The chain recombines TRBV10-2 with TRBJ2-2; the match to TRBD2 covers 11 bases. Germline V lookup: CDR1 WSHSY, CDR2 SAAADI. The CDR3 loop spans 15 amino acids. Trimming cost V 6 bases and J 1 base; bases outside gene matches: 1. The CDR3 nucleotides read TGCGCCAGCAGAGGACTAGCGGGGAACACCGGGGAGCTGTTTTTT. Its translation is CASRGLAGNTGELFF.

J is TRBJ1-3 and V is TRBV12-3 or TRBV12-4; D is perhaps TRBD1 (5 bases). V gave up 4 bases and J gave up 4 bases, with 14 bases separating them. The CDR3 extends over 15 amino acids. The CDR3 region has the DNA TGTGCCAGCAGTTACCCGATGGGGGTCGGAAACACCATATATTTT. Amino acid sequence: CASSYPMGVGNTIYF.

This clonotype came up a few times. The J gene is TRBJ2-1, the V gene TRBV7-8, with a weak D call TRBD2 (5 bases). Trimming pared 4 bases from V and 2 bases from J, leaving 6 bases between. The CDR3 sequence is 13 residues long. Looked up from germline, CDR1 is SGHVS and CDR2 is FQNEAQ. The CDR3 bases are TGTGCCAGCAGCTGGAGGACCTACAATGAGCAGTTCTTC. Encoded protein: CASSWRTYNEQFF.

The rearrangement uses TRBV7-9 and TRBJ2-5; 11 nucleotides line up with TRBD2. V gave up 3 bases and J gave up 4 bases; unmatched junction bases: 4. The CDR3 length is 15 residues. Germline CDR1 and CDR2: SEHNR and FQNEAQ (reference sequence). DNA of the CDR3: TGTGCCAGCAGCTTCATAGCGGGGGGGCCAGAGACCCAGTACTTC. Its translation: CASSFIAGGPETQYF.

This clonotype has ten or more counts. Written as DNA, the CDR3 is TGCGCCAGCAGCTCAGAGGACGACCTAGAGACCCAGTACTTC. It specifies CASSSEDDLETQYF. The chain is built from TRBV5-1 and TRBJ2-5; D is unresolved. V gave up 3 bases and J gave up 4 bases, with 13 bases separating them. The CDR3 has 14 amino acids. Germline CDR1 SGHRS, CDR2 YFSETQ.

The J gene is TRBJ1-3, the V gene TRBV5-8; D unclear. V gave up 4 bases and J gave up 0 bases, with 14 bases separating them. The CDR3 totals 16 residues. Per the germline V gene, CDR1 is SGHTS and CDR2 is YDEGEE. The chain's CDR3 is CASSPDSALSGNTIYF. Here the CDR3 DNA reads TGTGCCAGCAGCCCAGACTCGGCTCTCTCTGGAAACACCATATATTTT.

There are many counts of this clonotype. This chain joins TRBV5-1 and TRBJ2-1; TRBD1 matches at 11 bases. V lost 8 bases, J lost 2 bases, and 12 bases stayed unmatched. The CDR3 length is 17 residues. Germline lookup yields CDR1 SGHRS and CDR2 YFSETQ. The CDR3 region is CASWDRGTTKTYNEQFF. DNA of the CDR3: TGCGCCAGTTGGGACAGGGGGACTACGAAAACCTACAATGAGCAGTTCTTC.

This clonotype was counted between two and nine times. The rearrangement uses TRBV21-1 and TRBJ2-2; the table's D gene call, TRBD1, was not cross checked with the DNA. TRBV21-1 has pseudogene status. The CDR3 length is 18 residues. Written as DNA, the CDR3 is TGTGCCAGCAGCAAAGACCCAAAACCACCCCCCCTCACCGGGGAGCTGTTTTTT. Translation gives CASSKDPKPPPLTGELFF.

The chain is built from TRBV29-1 and TRBJ1-1, with D unclear. CDR1 SQVTM and CDR2 ANQGSEA come from the germline V gene. The V and J ends lost 6 bases and 4 bases respectively, with 12 bases between them. The CDR3 extends over 12 amino acids. The CDR3 loop reads CSVGGWSTEAFF. The CDR3 DNA reads TGCAGCGTGGGAGGATGGAGCACTGAAGCTTTCTTT.

In this sample, this clonotype turned up a few times. The V and J genes are TRBV28 and TRBJ2-1; D not resolved. CDR3 length: 15 residues. Trimming removed 3 bases from V and 1 base from J, with 10 bases in between. Looked up from germline, CDR1 is MDHEN and CDR2 is SYDVKM. The CDR3 DNA follows: TGTGCCAGCAGTTTTCAGCGTAGGTCCTACAATGAGCAGTTCTTC. As protein: CASSFQRRSYNEQFF.

This clonotype came up many times. The rearrangement uses TRBV4-1 and TRBJ2-3, with D possibly matching TRBD2 (7 bases). The CDR3 covers 17 residues. Trimming removed 0 bases from V and 6 bases from J, with 19 bases in between. The V gene's germline CDR1 is MGHRA and CDR2 YSYEKL. DNA for the CDR3: TGCGCCAGCAGCCAAGATTTAGGGGGGGGGCTAGTGGATACGCAGTATTTT. Translated, it gives CASSQDLGGGLVDTQYF.

The chain links TRBV9 to TRBJ1-1; D is uncertain. V was shortened by 4 bases and J by 1 base, with 17 bases between the two germline ends. The CDR3 is 16 amino acids. Looked up from germline, CDR1 is SGDLS and CDR2 is YYNGEE. The CDR3 region is CASSPQSKLGNTEAFF. CDR3 nucleotide sequence: TGTGCCAGCAGCCCTCAGTCCAAACTTGGGAACACTGAAGCTTTCTTT.

This clonotype was picked up a small number of times. The chain links TRBV11-2 to TRBJ2-5, with D perhaps matching TRBD2 (6 bases). The CDR3 has 15 amino acids. The germline V gene encodes CDR1 SGHAT and CDR2 FQNNGV. Deletions cut 5 bases from V and 3 bases from J, with 16 bases between. DNA for the CDR3: TGTGCCAGCAGCACCCCCGGGAGACTTAAAGAGACCCAGTACTTC. Its protein product is CASSTPGRLKETQYF.

The chain combines TRBV6-2 or TRBV6-3 with TRBJ1-1; D remains unclear. From germline, CDR1 is MNHEY and CDR2 SVGEGT. This CDR3 is built from 17 residues. V gave up 1 base and J gave up 0 bases, with 15 bases separating them. The CDR3 coding sequence is TGTGCCAGCAGTTACTTTTTCCGGGTCCTGATGAACACTGAAGCTTTCTTT. The encoded protein is CASSYFFRVLMNTEAFF.

This clonotype was seen repeatedly, ten times or more. J is TRBJ2-1 and V is TRBV4-1, with D unclear. The V and J ends lost 2 bases and 0 bases respectively, with 11 bases between them. The CDR3 has 16 residues. Germline loops: CDR1 MGHRA, CDR2 YSYEKL. Written as DNA, the CDR3 is TGCGCCAGCAGCCAACGCGGTGAGAGCTCCTACAATGAGCAGTTCTTC. Its protein is CASSQRGESSYNEQFF.

V gene TRBV7-8 combines with J gene TRBJ2-3, with 8 bases that match TRBD2. CDR3 length: 17 amino acids. V was clipped by 5 bases and J by 2 bases; unmatched bases: 12. CDR1 SGHVS and CDR2 FQNEAQ come from the germline V gene. The CDR3 DNA is TGTGCCAGCAGCCGCCGGGAGGGGGGTATTCTCACAGATACGCAGTATTTT. The encoded protein is CASSRREGGILTDTQYF. Using reference TRBV7-8 and TRBJ2-3 for the parts outside the CDR3, the full variable domain is GAGVSQSPRYKVAKRGQDVALRCDPISGHVSLFWYQQALGQGPEFLTYFQNEAQLDKSGLPSDRFFAERPEGSVSTLKIQRTQQEDSAVYLCASSRREGGILTDTQYFGPGTRLTVL.

This clonotype came up many times. The chain couples TRBV6-5 to TRBJ2-5, with D perhaps TRBD2 (5 bases). The germline gives CDR1 MNHEY, CDR2 SVGAGI. V was clipped by 4 bases and J by 2 bases, with 14 bases between them. The CDR3 has 15 amino acids. Here the CDR3 DNA reads TGTGCCAGCAGTTCTGAGCCTGGGGAGCAAGAGACCCAGTACTTC. Its protein is CASSSEPGEQETQYF.

This clonotype was found many times. This chain uses TRBV19 with TRBJ2-7; TRBD1 is a possible D gene (6 bases). The V and J ends lost 5 bases and 3 bases respectively, with 11 bases between them. The germline CDR1 and CDR2 sequences are LNHDA and SQIVND (reference sequence). CDR3 length equals 13 residues. CDR3 amino acids: CASSSTQGYEQYF. For the CDR3, the DNA is TGTGCCAGTAGTTCTACACAGGGCTACGAGCAGTACTTC.

This clonotype was found many times. The J gene is TRBJ2-2, the V gene TRBV12-3 or TRBV12-4; no definite D call. Trimming left V 6 bases short and J 5 bases short, with 4 bases between. The CDR3 has 11 residues. CDR3 loop: CASRFTGELFF. In DNA, the CDR3 is TGTGCCAGCAGATTTACCGGGGAGCTGTTTTTT.

V gene TRBV27 combines with J gene TRBJ2-7; the D is unclear. This CDR3 contains 15 residues. The germline V and J ends were trimmed by 6 bases and 3 bases, with 18 bases remaining between them. Germline V gives CDR1 MNHEY, CDR2 SMNVEV (reference sequence). The CDR3 loop is CASSTSGGYYYEQYF. The CDR3 DNA follows: TGTGCCAGCAGCACATCAGGCGGATACTACTACGAGCAGTACTTC.

This clonotype was recorded many times. The CDR3 bases are TGTGCCAGCAGCCACACTAGCGGCACCGGGGAGCTGTTTTTT. Protein product: CASSHTSGTGELFF. This sequence joins TRBV12-3 or TRBV12-4 and TRBJ2-2; 8 bases map to TRBD2. The junction had 4 bases not matched to a gene; V was cut back by 6 bases and J by 4 bases. The CDR3 is 14 residues long.

In this sample, this clonotype turned up a few times. The genes are TRBV6-1 and TRBJ1-3; D remains ambiguous. The V end was cut by 6 bases, the J end by 0 bases, with 12 bases between. CDR1 and CDR2 (germline): MNHNS, SASEGT. The CDR3 is 15 amino acids. In DNA form, the CDR3 reads TGTGCCAGCAGCCTCTGGAGGTACTCTGGAAACACCATATATTTT. Its translation is CASSLWRYSGNTIYF.

The gene calls are TRBV25-1 and TRBJ2-3; possible D gene TRBD2, 5 bases. Between the trimmed V and J ends, which lost 2 bases and 4 bases, there was a span of 13 bases. The V gene's germline CDR1 is MGHDK and CDR2 SYGVNS. The CDR3 loop spans 15 amino acids. CDR3 amino acids: CASSEALVESDTQYF. Here the CDR3 DNA reads TGTGCCAGCAGTGAAGCACTAGTCGAATCAGATACGCAGTATTTT.

The V call is TRBV28, the J call TRBJ2-3; 10 bases map to TRBD1. Germline lookup yields CDR1 MDHEN and CDR2 SYDVKM. This CDR3 has 18 amino acids. Trimming took 7 bases from V and 3 from J; bases not matched to a gene: 16. The CDR3 region is CASKSGTGVLGVTDTQYF. CDR3 coding DNA: TGTGCCAGCAAATCCGGGACAGGGGTTTTAGGAGTGACAGATACGCAGTATTTT.

This chain connects TRBV10-2 to TRBJ2-1, with D possibly called TRBD1 or TRBD2 (5 bases each). V gave up 1 base and J gave up 7 bases, with 8 bases separating them. The CDR3 has 13 residues. The germline gives CDR1 WSHSY, CDR2 SAAADI. The CDR3 protein is CASSEWGGNEQFF. CDR3 coding DNA: TGCGCCAGCAGTGAGTGGGGCGGGAATGAGCAGTTCTTC.

This clonotype occurred many times. The chain joins TRBV30 to TRBJ2-1, with 10 positions matching TRBD1. This CDR3 region has 14 residues. Germline CDR1 is GTSNPN and CDR2 is SVGIG (reference sequence). With V trimmed by 2 bases and J by 6 bases, 4 bases remained unmatched. This CDR3 reads CAWSLGTGVNEQFF. CDR3 bases: TGTGCCTGGAGTCTAGGGACAGGGGTCAATGAGCAGTTCTTC.